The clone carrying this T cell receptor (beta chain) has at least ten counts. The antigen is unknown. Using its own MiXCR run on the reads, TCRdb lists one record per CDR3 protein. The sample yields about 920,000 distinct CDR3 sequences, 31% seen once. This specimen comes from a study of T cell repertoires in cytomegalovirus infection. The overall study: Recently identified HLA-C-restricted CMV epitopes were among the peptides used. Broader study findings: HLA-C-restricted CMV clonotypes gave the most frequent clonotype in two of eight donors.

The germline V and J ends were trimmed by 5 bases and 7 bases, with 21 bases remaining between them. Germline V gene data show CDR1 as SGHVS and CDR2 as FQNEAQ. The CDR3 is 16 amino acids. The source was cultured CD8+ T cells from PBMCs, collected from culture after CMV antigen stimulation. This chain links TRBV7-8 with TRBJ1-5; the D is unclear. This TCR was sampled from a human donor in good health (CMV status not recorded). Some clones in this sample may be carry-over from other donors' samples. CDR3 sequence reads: CASSPNVEKFLQPQHF. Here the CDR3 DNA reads TGTGCCAGCAGCCCCAACGTAGAGAAGTTTTTGCAGCCCCAGCATTTT.